This paragraph reports one T cell receptor beta chain. Its antigen remains unidentified. Donors were ostensibly healthy at sampling, although undocumented immune exposures were probable. The PCR made use of 60 Vbeta and 13 Jbeta primers. Clones were sequenced by immunoSEQ multiplex PCR, and TCRdb holds only the in-frame ones, with some missing. The table shows nearly 110,000 clones, with approximately 70% occurring only once. V was clipped by 7 bases and J by 1 base, with 20 bases between them. The CDR3 runs to 16 residues. Per the germline V gene, CDR1 is MNHEY and CDR2 is SMNVEV (reference sequence). The sample comes from a study of cytomegalovirus exposure and HLA in healthy donors. Study-wide findings and caveats: Earlier results showed most TCR beta V segments being productive about 90% or about 30% of the time. The later analysis indicated that the majority of CMV-associated TCR beta chains appeared HLA-restricted.

J is TRBJ2-7 and V is TRBV27; a weak D match, TRBD1 (5 bases). The sequenced material came from PBMCs. The TCR was taken from a boy younger than 18 in good health and CMV-seronegative. The CDR3 DNA reads TGTGCCAGCACCCTACGTGGGGCAGGTCCTTCCTACGAGCAGTACTTC. As protein: CASTLRGAGPSYEQYF.